This T cell receptor (beta chain) was retrieved from a study of T-cell reconstitution after alpha-beta-depleted transplantation in children. Germline V lookup: CDR1 DFQATT, CDR2 SNEGSKA (reference sequence). V was clipped by 1 base and J by 1 base, with 16 bases between them. This CDR3 contains 16 residues. This clonotype was seen more than once but under ten times. TCRbeta library preparation incorporated unique molecular identifiers. Each CDR3 protein is one row after TCRdb ran MiXCR on the PCR reads. The sample holds almost 400,000 distinct CDR3 sequences, about 20% seen once. This TCR was sampled from a human donor who donated a stem cell graft to a child with acute myeloid leukemia. This chain joins TRBV20-1 and TRBJ1-1, with D perhaps matching TRBD1 (5 bases). The sequenced sample was PBMCs from the stem cell graft donor, obtained from the stem cell graft. CDR3 residues: CSARASLAGRNTEAFF. CDR3 bases: TGCAGTGCTAGAGCTTCCCTGGCAGGGCGGAACACTGAAGCTTTCTTT.